This TCR beta chain derives from a study of cytomegalovirus exposure and HLA in healthy donors. Findings and caveats of the study: Sequencing artifact likely explains a cluster of highly shared sequence variants. It was approximately 160 TCR beta chains that were listed as cytomegalovirus-associated.

Between the trimmed V and J ends, which lost 9 bases and 1 base, there was a span of 12 bases. CDR3 length equals 13 residues. The germline gives CDR1 LNHDA, CDR2 SQIVND (reference sequence). Comments on this clone: Its matching antigen is unknown.

Amplification used 60 Vbeta primers and 13 Jbeta primers. TCRdb's table, derived via immunoSEQ multiplex PCR, lists solely in-frame clones and lacks some. The table includes approximately 200,000 clones, 82% detected once. The chain is built from TRBV19 and TRBJ1-1, with a tentative D call TRBD1 (6 bases). This receptor was obtained from a boy aged 2 to 9 in good health and CMV-seronegative. Sequenced input: PBMCs. CDR3 protein: CASYRARNTEAFF. The CDR3 region has the DNA TGTGCCAGCTACAGGGCGAGGAACACTGAAGCTTTCTTT.